The next 27 T cell receptor beta chains were all read from a single sample in a study of shared clonotypes between healthy human individuals. Here immunoSEQ multiplex PCR was the method, and the copy in TCRdb shows in-frame clones only, minus some. The table lists roughly 1,800,000 clones, about 95% of them singletons. Naive CD8 populations comprised CD45RO-negative cells positively selected for CCR7, excluding terminally differentiated effector memory CD45RA+ cells. The material sequenced was naive CD8+ T cells sorted from blood. Receptors originate from a man aged 18 to 30 in good health.

The CDR3 DNA reads as TGTGCCAGCAGTGAAGCGGAAACCGGGACTATGCCTTCTTACGAGCAGTACTTC. Protein product: CASSEAETGTMPSYEQYF. The gene calls are TRBV6-1 and TRBJ2-7; 7 bases match TRBD2. V lost 0 bases, J lost 4 bases, and 15 bases stayed unmatched. The CDR3 is 18 residues long. Germline CDR1 is MNHNS and CDR2 is SASEGT.

The count of this clone is one. The genes are TRBV10-3 and TRBJ2-2; D not resolved. Germline V gives CDR1 ENHRY, CDR2 SYGVKD. The CDR3 totals 16 residues. Trimming stripped 1 base from V and 0 bases from J, with 9 bases between. This CDR3 reads CAISEYGRPNTGELFF. Written as DNA, the CDR3 is TGTGCCATCAGTGAGTATGGCAGGCCGAACACCGGGGAGCTGTTTTTT.

The chain combines TRBV4-2 with TRBJ2-1; tentatively, D is TRBD2 (5 bases). Germline CDR1 reads LGHNA; CDR2 reads YNFKEQ. CDR3 length: 14 amino acids. The V end was cut by 0 bases, the J end by 5 bases, with 8 bases between. CDR3 sequence: CASSQEDFNNEQFF. CDR3 in DNA: TGTGCCAGCAGCCAAGAGGACTTTAACAATGAGCAGTTCTTC.

The CDR3 DNA is TGCAGCGTTGAGGCGGGGGCGATGACCGGGGAGCTGTTTTTT. Its protein product is CSVEAGAMTGELFF. This chain uses TRBV29-1 with TRBJ2-2, with D tentatively TRBD2 (7 bases). Trimming left V 3 bases short and J 5 bases short, with 13 bases between. This CDR3 has 14 amino acids. Germline values: CDR1 SQVTM, CDR2 ANQGSEA.

The V call is TRBV4-1, the J call TRBJ1-4; 10 nucleotides align to TRBD1. This CDR3 is built from 16 residues. After removal of 4 bases from V and 7 bases from J, the junction contained 9 bases not matched to a gene. Germline loops: CDR1 MGHRA, CDR2 YSYEKL. CDR3 in DNA: TGCGCCAGCAGCCTCGGGACAGGGGACACGATTGAAAAACTGTTTTTT. Protein sequence: CASSLGTGDTIEKLFF.

V is TRBV11-2 and J is TRBJ2-3; D assignment may be TRBD1 or TRBD2 (5 bases each). This CDR3 spans 14 amino acids. V was trimmed by 1 base and J by 4 bases, leaving 9 bases between them. Germline V gives CDR1 SGHAT, CDR2 FQNNGV. Here the CDR3 DNA reads TGTGCCAGCAGCTTAGTATCGGGACCAGATACGCAGTATTTT. Translating it yields CASSLVSGPDTQYF.

The CDR3 loop is CASSARTSGAYEQYF. DNA for the CDR3: TGTGCCAGCAGCGCCCGGACTAGCGGAGCCTACGAGCAGTACTTC. The chain couples TRBV9 to TRBJ2-7, with 10 bases that match TRBD2. The ends lost 3 bases at V and 2 bases at J; junction bases unmatched: 5. The CDR3 consists of 15 residues. CDR1 and CDR2 (germline): SGDLS, YYNGEE.

This clone was found once. Other DNA sequences from this sample encode an identical CDR3 as well. The rearrangement uses TRBV6-4 and TRBJ2-1; 12 bases are a match to TRBD2. This CDR3 comprises 16 residues. Trimming at V came to 0 bases and at J to 4 bases, leaving 1 base not matched to a gene. Germline V CDR1 and CDR2: MRHNA, SNTAGT. The CDR3 region is CASSDSGLAGYNEQFF. The CDR3 DNA sequence: TGTGCCAGCAGTGACTCGGGACTAGCGGGTTACAATGAGCAGTTCTTC.

The rearrangement joins TRBV14 to TRBJ2-7; D might be TRBD1 (5 bases). This CDR3 has 14 amino acids. The germline V and J ends were trimmed by 5 bases and 2 bases, with 13 bases remaining between them. Germline V gene data show CDR1 as SGHDN and CDR2 as FVKESK. The CDR3 DNA reads as TGTGCCAGCAGCTTAGGACACCTCGCCTACGAGCAGTACTTC. Its protein product is CASSLGHLAYEQYF.

This clone appeared a single time. This sequence joins TRBV12-5 and TRBJ1-1; D ambiguous. Germline CDR1 is LGHNT and CDR2 is FRNRAP. Trimming took off 2 bases at V and 0 bases at J, with 13 bases between the two ends. This CDR3 comprises 16 residues. The CDR3 DNA sequence: TGTGCTAGTGGTTTGCCATGGACGGAGTTGAACACTGAAGCTTTCTTT. Amino acids: CASGLPWTELNTEAFF.

This rearrangement joins TRBV7-2 to TRBJ1-1, with 10 bases that match TRBD1. The V gene end was trimmed by 1 base and the J gene end by 4 bases; junction bases not matched to a gene: 6. This CDR3 is 16 amino acids long. CDR1 and CDR2 (germline): SGHTA, FQGNSA. DNA of the CDR3: TGTGCCAGCAGCTTAGAGGGCCGGACAGGGGGCACTGAAGCTTTCTTT. This gives the protein CASSLEGRTGGTEAFF. The whole variable domain, filled in from reference TRBV7-2 and TRBJ1-1, reads GAGVSQSPSNKVTEKGKDVELRCDPISGHTALYWYRQSLGQGLEFLIYFQGNSAPDKSGLPSDRFSAERTGGSVSTLTIQRTQQEDSAVYLCASSLEGRTGGTEAFFGQGTRLTVV.

Remarks on this clone: The sample contains more than one DNA sequence encoding this CDR3. The V and J genes are TRBV7-9 and TRBJ2-1; D gene unclear. V was cut by 4 bases and J by 5 bases, with 3 bases left in between. Looked up from germline, CDR1 is SEHNR and CDR2 is FQNEAQ (reference sequence). This CDR3 comprises 11 residues. The CDR3 region has the DNA TGTGCCAGCAGCTCGGACAATGAGCAGTTCTTC. Translation: CASSSDNEQFF.

CDR3 protein: CASSVPGGGFHNSPLHF. The CDR3 nucleotides are TGTGCCAGCAGTGTTCCTGGGGGGGGTTTTCATAATTCACCCCTCCACTTT. The rearrangement links TRBV6-1 to TRBJ1-6, with D possibly matching TRBD1 (5 bases). The CDR3 is made up of 17 amino acids. Between the trimmed V and J ends, which lost 4 bases and 5 bases, there was a span of 18 bases. The germline gives CDR1 MNHNS, CDR2 SASEGT.

The V gene is TRBV4-1, the J gene TRBJ2-3, with TRBD2 as a possible D gene (7 bases). The germline V gene has CDR1 MGHRA and CDR2 YSYEKL. The germline V and J ends were trimmed by 4 bases and 7 bases, with 18 bases remaining between them. The CDR3 contains 15 residues. The CDR3 protein is CASSPMGGGSNTQYF. CDR3 nucleotide sequence: TGCGCCAGCAGCCCTATGGGGGGGGGCTCAAATACGCAGTATTTT.

The chain has TRBV10-1 and TRBJ2-2; TRBD2 matches 9 bases. J lost 4 bases, V lost 6 bases, and 9 bases had no gene match. CDR3 length equals 16 residues. The V gene's germline CDR1 is WNHNN and CDR2 SYGVQD (reference sequence). This CDR3 reads CASRGGLAGSTGELFF. The CDR3 DNA sequence: TGCGCCAGCAGGGGAGGGCTAGCGGGATCCACCGGGGAGCTGTTTTTT.

The chain employs TRBV7-9 and TRBJ2-4, with D possibly being TRBD1 or TRBD2 (5 bases each). CDR1 and CDR2 (germline): SEHNR, FQNEAQ (reference sequence). This CDR3 region has 17 residues. Between the trimmed V and J ends, which lost 5 bases and 2 bases, there was a span of 19 bases. The CDR3 region has the DNA TGTGCCAGCAGCCCCCGCATGGGGGAGAAGCCCAAAAACATTCAGTACTTC. Translating gives CASSPRMGEKPKNIQYF.

The J gene is TRBJ1-1, the V gene TRBV7-9; the D gene is possibly TRBD1 (5 bases). The CDR3 has 17 residues. Germline V gene data show CDR1 as SEHNR and CDR2 as FQNEAQ (reference sequence). V dropped 1 base and J dropped 2 bases, with 17 bases sitting between them. CDR3 DNA: TGTGCCAGCAGCTTAGTGGTAGGGGCTCCGGAAAACACTGAAGCTTTCTTT. Translation: CASSLVVGAPENTEAFF.

The genes are TRBV11-2 and TRBJ2-7, with a tentative D call TRBD1 (5 bases). V lost 0 bases to trimming and J lost 3 bases, with 12 bases between them. From germline, CDR1 is SGHAT and CDR2 FQNNGV. The CDR3 extends over 15 amino acids. The CDR3 bases are TGTGCCAGCAGCTTAGACAGGGATCCGATCTACGAGCAGTACTTC. Protein: CASSLDRDPIYEQYF.

This clone was counted a few times. This specimen includes other DNA sequences encoding the same CDR3. This sequence joins TRBV11-2 and TRBJ2-7; D is unresolved. The CDR3 has 13 amino acids. The V gene's germline CDR1 is SGHAT and CDR2 FQNNGV. V was clipped by 1 base and J by 2 bases, with 6 bases between them. CDR3 amino acids: CASSLAPPYEQYF. The CDR3 DNA reads as TGTGCCAGCAGCTTAGCCCCCCCCTACGAGCAGTACTTC.

In nucleotides, the CDR3 is TGTGCCAGTAGTATAGAAGGGACAGGGGGCTACGAGCAGTACTTC. This gives the protein CASSIEGTGGYEQYF. The chain employs TRBV19 and TRBJ2-7; TRBD1 matches at 11 bases. V was clipped by 0 bases and J by 3 bases; unmatched bases: 1. CDR3 size: 15 residues. The germline V gene encodes CDR1 LNHDA and CDR2 SQIVND (reference sequence).

The chain couples TRBV9 to TRBJ1-1; TRBD1 might be the D (6 bases). The CDR3 has 15 amino acids. From germline, CDR1 is SGDLS and CDR2 YYNGEE. V shed 4 bases and J shed 2 bases, with 15 bases lying between them. CDR3 loop: CASSPQTGTNTEAFF. As DNA, the CDR3 is TGTGCCAGCAGCCCCCAGACAGGTACCAACACTGAAGCTTTCTTT.

The chain joins TRBV5-4 to TRBJ2-1; TRBD2 agrees at 9 bases. The CDR3 consists of 15 residues. Germline trimming cut 2 bases from V and 8 bases from J; bases unmatched to any gene: 8. Germline V gene lookup returns CDR1 SGHNT and CDR2 YYREEE (reference sequence). The chain's CDR3 is CASSFAGGPRDEQFF. The CDR3 DNA follows: TGTGCCAGCAGCTTCGCGGGAGGGCCAAGGGATGAGCAGTTCTTC. The variable domain in full, completed from reference TRBV5-4 and TRBJ2-1, reads ETGVTQSPTHLIKTRGQQVTLRCSSQSGHNTVSWYQQALGQGPQFIFQYYREEENGRGNFPPRFSGLQFPNYSSELNVNALELDDSALYLCASSFAGGPRDEQFFGPGTRLTVL.

V and J are TRBV11-2 and TRBJ2-3; D unresolved. V dropped 3 bases and J dropped 4 bases, with 17 bases sitting between them. This CDR3 has 16 amino acids. CDR1 and CDR2 from the germline V gene are SGHAT and FQNNGV. CDR3 sequence: CASSLLDLTEADTQYF. The CDR3 DNA reads TGTGCCAGCAGCTTGCTGGACCTTACAGAGGCAGATACGCAGTATTTT.

The J gene is TRBJ2-3, the V gene TRBV2, with 7 bases matching TRBD2. The CDR3 consists of 18 residues. Germline V lookup: CDR1 SNHLY, CDR2 FYNNEI. Losses at the gene ends were 7 bases for V and 1 base for J; bases not matched to a gene: 17. DNA for the CDR3: TGTGCCAGCACCTTAGGGAGGGCCCCCGAAATCGGCACAGATACGCAGTATTTT. It encodes CASTLGRAPEIGTDTQYF.

The V and J genes are TRBV28 and TRBJ1-4; D is uncertain. Germline V gives CDR1 MDHEN, CDR2 SYDVKM. The CDR3 totals 12 residues. V was shortened by 5 bases and J by 8 bases, with 9 bases between the two germline ends. The CDR3 nucleotides read TGTGCCAGCAGTCCCGCGGAGGAAAAACTGTTTTTT. This translates into CASSPAEEKLFF.

A remark on this clone: A much larger clone sits a single nucleotide away, making a read error possible. Other DNA sequences of this sample code for an identical CDR3. The chain couples TRBV9 to TRBJ1-1, with TRBD1 matching 10 bases. The CDR3 extends over 15 amino acids. The junction had 4 bases not matched to a gene; V was cut back by 4 bases and J by 1 base. From germline, CDR1 is SGDLS and CDR2 YYNGEE. This chain's CDR3 is CASSPRTGGNTEAFF. In nucleotides, the CDR3 is TGTGCCAGCAGCCCCAGGACAGGGGGGAACACTGAAGCTTTCTTT.

The chain combines TRBV15 with TRBJ2-7; D remains ambiguous. Trimming removed 8 bases from V and 4 bases from J, with 12 bases in between. Per the germline V gene, CDR1 is LNHNV and CDR2 is YYDKDF (reference sequence). The CDR3 runs to 12 residues. CDR3 protein: CATGEVRYEQYF. The CDR3 DNA reads TGTGCCACCGGAGAAGTTCGGTACGAGCAGTACTTC.